This TCR beta chain was obtained from a study of cytomegalovirus exposure and HLA in healthy donors. Points from the study as a whole: Researchers reported that a few CMV-associated chains were confirmed in vitro as CMV antigen-specific. HLA alleles showed associations with some 17,000 TCR beta sequences in a later analysis, at a 0.05 false discovery rate. Several top significant clusters appeared, in a later analysis, to be linked to common viral pathogens.

As for this clone: What it recognizes is unknown.

PCR primers comprised 60 Vbeta and 13 Jbeta primers. Only in-frame clones appear in the TCRdb table, and some are missing; sequencing was by immunoSEQ multiplex PCR. The sample yields around 150,000 clones, about 75% seen once. Between the trimmed V and J ends, which lost 5 bases and 0 bases, there was a span of 5 bases. The germline V gene encodes CDR1 SGHTA and CDR2 FQGTGA. The length of the CDR3 is 14 residues. Sequenced material: PBMCs. This clonotype was obtained from a man aged 55 to 69 in good health and CMV-seronegative. The chain combines TRBV7-3 with TRBJ1-6; no reliable D call. The CDR3: CASSLSSYNSPLHF. The DNA for the CDR3 is TGTGCCAGCAGCCTCAGCTCCTATAATTCACCCCTCCACTTT.